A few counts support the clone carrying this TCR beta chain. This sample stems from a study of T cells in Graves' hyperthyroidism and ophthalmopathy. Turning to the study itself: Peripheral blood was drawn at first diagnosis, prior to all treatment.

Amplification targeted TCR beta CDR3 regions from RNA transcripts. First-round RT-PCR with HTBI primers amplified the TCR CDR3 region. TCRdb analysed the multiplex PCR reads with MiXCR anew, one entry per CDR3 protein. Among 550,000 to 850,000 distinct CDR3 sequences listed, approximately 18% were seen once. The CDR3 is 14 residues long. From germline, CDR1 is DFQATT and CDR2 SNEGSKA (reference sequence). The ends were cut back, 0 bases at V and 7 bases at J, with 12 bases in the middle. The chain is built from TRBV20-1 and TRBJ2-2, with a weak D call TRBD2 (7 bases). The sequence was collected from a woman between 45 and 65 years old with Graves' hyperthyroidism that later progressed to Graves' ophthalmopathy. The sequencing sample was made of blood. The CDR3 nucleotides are TGCAGTGCTAGAGAGGCTAGGGGGGGCGGGGAGCTGTTTTTT. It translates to CSAREARGGGELFF.